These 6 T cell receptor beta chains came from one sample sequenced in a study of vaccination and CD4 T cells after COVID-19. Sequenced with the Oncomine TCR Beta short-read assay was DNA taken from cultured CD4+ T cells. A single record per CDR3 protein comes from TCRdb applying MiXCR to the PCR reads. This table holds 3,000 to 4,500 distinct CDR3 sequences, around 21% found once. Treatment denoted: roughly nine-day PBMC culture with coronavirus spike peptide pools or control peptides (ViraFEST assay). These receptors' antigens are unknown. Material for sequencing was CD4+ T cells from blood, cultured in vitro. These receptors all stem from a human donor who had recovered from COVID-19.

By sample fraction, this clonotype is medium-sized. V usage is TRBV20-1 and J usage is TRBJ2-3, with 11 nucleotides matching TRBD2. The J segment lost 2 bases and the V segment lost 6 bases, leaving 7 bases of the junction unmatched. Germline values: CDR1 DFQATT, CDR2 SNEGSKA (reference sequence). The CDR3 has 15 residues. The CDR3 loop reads CSALGSGGVTDTQYF. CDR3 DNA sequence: TGCAGTGCCCTGGGTAGCGGGGGGGTCACAGATACGCAGTATTTT.

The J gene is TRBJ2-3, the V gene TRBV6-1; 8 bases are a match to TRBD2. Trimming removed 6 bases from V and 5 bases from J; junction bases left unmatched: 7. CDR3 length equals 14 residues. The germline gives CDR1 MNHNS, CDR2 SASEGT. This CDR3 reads CASSLGGAKDTQYF. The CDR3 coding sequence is TGTGCCAGCAGCCTCGGGGGGGCCAAAGATACGCAGTATTTT.

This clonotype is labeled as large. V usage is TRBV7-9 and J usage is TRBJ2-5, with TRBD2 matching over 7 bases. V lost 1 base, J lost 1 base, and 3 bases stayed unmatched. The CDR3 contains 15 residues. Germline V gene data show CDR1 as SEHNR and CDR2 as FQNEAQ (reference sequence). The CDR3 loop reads CASSLGGGPQETQYF. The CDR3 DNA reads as TGTGCCAGCAGCTTAGGCGGGGGACCCCAAGAGACCCAGTACTTC. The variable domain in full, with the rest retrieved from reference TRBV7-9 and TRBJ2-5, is DTGVSQNPRHKITKRGQNVTFRCDPISEHNRLYWYRQTLGQGPEFLTYFQNEAQLEKSRLLSDRFSAERPKGSFSTLEIQRTEQGDSAMYLCASSLGGGPQETQYFGPGTRLLVL.

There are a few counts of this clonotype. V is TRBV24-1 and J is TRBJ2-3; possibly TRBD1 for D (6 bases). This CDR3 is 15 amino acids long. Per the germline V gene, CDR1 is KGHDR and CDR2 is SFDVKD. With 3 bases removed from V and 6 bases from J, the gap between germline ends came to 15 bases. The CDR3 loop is CATSDNRGTRDTQYF. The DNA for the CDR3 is TGTGCCACCAGTGATAATAGGGGGACGAGGGATACGCAGTATTTT.

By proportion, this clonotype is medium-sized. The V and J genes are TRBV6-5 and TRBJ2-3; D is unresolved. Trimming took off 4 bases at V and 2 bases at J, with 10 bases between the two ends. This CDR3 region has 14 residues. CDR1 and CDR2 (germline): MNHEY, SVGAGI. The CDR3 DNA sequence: TGTGCCAGCAGTTTTACCCAACCCACAGATACGCAGTATTTT. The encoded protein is CASSFTQPTDTQYF.

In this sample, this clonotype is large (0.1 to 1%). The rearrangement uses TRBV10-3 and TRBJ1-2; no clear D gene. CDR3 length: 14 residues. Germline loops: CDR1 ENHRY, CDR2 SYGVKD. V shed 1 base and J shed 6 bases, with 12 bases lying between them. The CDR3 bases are TGTGCCATCAGTGAGTATCCCCGGCAACATGGCTACACCTTC. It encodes CAISEYPRQHGYTF.